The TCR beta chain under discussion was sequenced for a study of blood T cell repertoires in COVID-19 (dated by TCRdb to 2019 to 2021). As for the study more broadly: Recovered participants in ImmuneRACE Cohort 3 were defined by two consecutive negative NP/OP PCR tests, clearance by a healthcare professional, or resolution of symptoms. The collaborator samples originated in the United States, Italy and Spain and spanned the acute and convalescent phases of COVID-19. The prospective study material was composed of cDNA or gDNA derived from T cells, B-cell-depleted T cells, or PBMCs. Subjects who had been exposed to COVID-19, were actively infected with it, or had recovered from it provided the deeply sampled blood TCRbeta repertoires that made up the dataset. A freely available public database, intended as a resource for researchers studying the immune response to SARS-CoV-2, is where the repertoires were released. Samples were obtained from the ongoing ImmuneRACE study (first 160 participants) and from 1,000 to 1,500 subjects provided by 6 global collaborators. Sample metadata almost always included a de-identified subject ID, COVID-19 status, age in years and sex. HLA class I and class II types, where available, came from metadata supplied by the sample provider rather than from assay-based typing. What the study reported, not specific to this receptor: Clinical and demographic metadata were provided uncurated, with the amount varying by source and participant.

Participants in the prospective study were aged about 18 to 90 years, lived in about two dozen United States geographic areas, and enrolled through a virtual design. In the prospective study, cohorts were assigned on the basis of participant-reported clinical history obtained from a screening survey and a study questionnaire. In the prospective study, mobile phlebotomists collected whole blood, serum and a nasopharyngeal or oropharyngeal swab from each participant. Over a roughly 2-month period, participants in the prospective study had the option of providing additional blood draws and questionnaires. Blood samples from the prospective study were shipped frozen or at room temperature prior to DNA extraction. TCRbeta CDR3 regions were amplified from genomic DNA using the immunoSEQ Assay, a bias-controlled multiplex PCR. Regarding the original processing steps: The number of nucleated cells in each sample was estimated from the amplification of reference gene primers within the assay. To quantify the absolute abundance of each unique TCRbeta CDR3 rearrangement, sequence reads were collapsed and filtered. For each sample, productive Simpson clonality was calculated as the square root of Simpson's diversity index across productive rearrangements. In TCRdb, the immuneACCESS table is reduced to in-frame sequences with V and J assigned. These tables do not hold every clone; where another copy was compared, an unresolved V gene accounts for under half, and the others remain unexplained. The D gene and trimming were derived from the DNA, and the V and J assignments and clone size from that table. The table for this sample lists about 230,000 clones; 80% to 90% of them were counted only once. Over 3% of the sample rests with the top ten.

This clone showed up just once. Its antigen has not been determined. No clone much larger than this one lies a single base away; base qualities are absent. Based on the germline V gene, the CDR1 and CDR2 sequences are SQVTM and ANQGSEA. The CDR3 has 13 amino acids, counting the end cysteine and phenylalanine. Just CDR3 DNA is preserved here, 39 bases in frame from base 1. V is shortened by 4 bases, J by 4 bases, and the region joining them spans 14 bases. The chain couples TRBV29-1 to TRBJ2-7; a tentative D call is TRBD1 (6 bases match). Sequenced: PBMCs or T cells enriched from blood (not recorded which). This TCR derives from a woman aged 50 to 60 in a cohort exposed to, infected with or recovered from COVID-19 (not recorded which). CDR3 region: CSVAHGQMYEQYF. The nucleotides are TGCAGCGTTGCCCACGGACAGATGTACGAGCAGTACTTC.